This T cell receptor (beta chain) was captured in a study of blood T cell repertoires in COVID-19. Only in-frame clones appear in the TCRdb table, and some are missing; sequencing was by immunoSEQ multiplex PCR. Of about 150,000 clones listed, 60% to 85% are singletons. A few counts support this clone. Germline V gene sequence: CDR1 ENHRY, CDR2 SYGVKD. This CDR3 is built from 14 residues. Trimming removed 6 bases from V and 9 bases from J; junction bases left unmatched: 9. The sequenced material came from peripheral blood. This TCR derives from a man aged 80 or over with acute or convalescent COVID-19. This chain joins TRBV10-3 and TRBJ1-1; TRBD1 matches 11 bases. The chain's CDR3 is CAISTGQGAGKAFF. The CDR3 DNA is TGTGCCATCAGCACCGGACAGGGGGCGGGAAAAGCTTTCTTT.